Shown below are 30 T cell receptor beta chains from a single sample sequenced in a study of siplizumab effects on memory and regulatory T cells (dated 2019 in TCRdb). The library was made by the immunoSEQ multiplex PCR assay. The source is immuneACCESS, and TCRdb retained only in-frame sequences with V and J called. Part of the clones is not carried over; for the studies checked, unresolved V genes explain less than half of this, and the remainder is unexplained. The sample table lists about 120,000 clones, roughly 94% of them with a count of one. Clones ranked in the top ten supply around 1.7% of the sample. Sequencing used non-Treg CD4+ T cells sorted from blood. The cell subset or site label corresponds to: FACS-sorted unstimulated CD4+ non-regulatory T cells. The receptors were gathered from a human donor in good health.

With respect to this clone: This CDR3 is also generated by other DNA sequences in the sample. The chain links TRBV5-4 to TRBJ2-7; 8 nucleotides line up with TRBD2. Germline V gene sequence: CDR1 SGHNT, CDR2 YYREEE (reference sequence). The trim removed 4 bases at V and 1 base at J, leaving 19 bases unmatched. The CDR3 spans 19 residues. DNA of the CDR3: TGTGCCAGCAGCAAGGGGGGCGGGGGGCCATTTAGAAGGTCCTACGAGCAGTACTTC. Its translation is CASSKGGGGPFRRSYEQYF.

The gene calls are TRBV5-6 and TRBJ1-5; no clear D gene. Germline lookup yields CDR1 SGHDT and CDR2 YYEEEE. V gave up 4 bases and J gave up 1 base, with 15 bases separating them. This CDR3 has 16 residues. The CDR3 region has the DNA TGTGCCAGCAGCCTCATGGCGGGTGGGAGCAATCAGCCCCAGCATTTT. It encodes CASSLMAGGSNQPQHF. Full variable domain (remainder filled in from reference TRBV5-6 and TRBJ1-5): DAGVTQSPTHLIKTRGQQVTLRCSPKSGHDTVSWYQQALGQGPQFIFQYYEEEERQRGNFPDRFSGHQFPNYSSELNVNALLLGDSALYLCASSLMAGGSNQPQHFGDGTRLSIL.

This clone has a single count. The gene calls are TRBV9 and TRBJ1-1; no definite D call. The V gene lost 5 bases and the J gene lost 6 bases, with 17 bases spanning the gap. CDR1 SGDLS and CDR2 YYNGEE come from the germline V gene. The CDR3 covers 14 residues. This CDR3 reads CASSSDLGSAEAFF. CDR3 in DNA: TGTGCCAGCAGTTCGGACCTGGGGTCCGCTGAAGCTTTCTTT.

J is TRBJ1-3 and V is TRBV9, with D hard to call. CDR3 length equals 12 residues. Between the trimmed V and J ends, which lost 3 bases and 5 bases, there was a span of 6 bases. Germline V CDR1 and CDR2: SGDLS, YYNGEE. The CDR3: CASSAVRNTIYF. The CDR3 DNA follows: TGTGCCAGCAGCGCCGTAAGAAACACCATATATTTT.

DNA for the CDR3: TGTGCCAGCAGTGGCGGACAGGGCTCCTACGAGCAGTACTTC. Its translation: CASSGGQGSYEQYF. The gene calls are TRBV2 and TRBJ2-7, with 8 bases fitting TRBD1. The length of the CDR3 is 14 residues. The germline V gene has CDR1 SNHLY and CDR2 FYNNEI. J was trimmed by 0 bases and V by 4 bases; bases with no gene match: 2.

The V call is TRBV6-1, the J call TRBJ1-5, with D tentatively TRBD1 (5 bases). The ends were cut back, 3 bases at V and 3 bases at J, with 12 bases in the middle. CDR1 and CDR2 from the germline V gene are MNHNS and SASEGT. The CDR3 runs to 15 residues. CDR3 DNA: TGTGCCAGCAGTGATTGGTCCGGGGCCAATCAGCCCCAGCATTTT. Encoded protein: CASSDWSGANQPQHF.

The genes are TRBV15 and TRBJ1-1, with 7 bases that match TRBD1. V lost 3 bases to trimming and J lost 4 bases; unmatched junction nucleotides: 5. The CDR3 is made up of 14 amino acids. Per the germline V gene, CDR1 is LNHNV and CDR2 is YYDKDF (reference sequence). The CDR3 loop is CATSRVGGVTEAFF. For the CDR3, the DNA is TGTGCCACCAGCAGGGTAGGGGGCGTCACTGAAGCTTTCTTT.

This clone was recorded once. V and J are TRBV6-5 and TRBJ2-2; tentatively, D is TRBD1 or TRBD2 (5 bases each). The CDR3 runs 15 residues. Germline V gene data show CDR1 as MNHEY and CDR2 as SVGAGI. Deletions cut 8 bases from V and 4 bases from J, with 17 bases between. The CDR3 loop reads CASGGRGRGTGELFF. DNA for the CDR3: TGTGCCAGCGGGGGACGCGGGCGTGGCACCGGGGAGCTGTTTTTT.

The CDR3: CAWSAGTGHQPQHF. CDR3 bases: TGTGCCTGGAGCGCGGGGACAGGTCATCAGCCCCAGCATTTT. This rearrangement joins TRBV30 to TRBJ1-5, with 8 nucleotides matching TRBD1. V shed 3 bases and J 5 bases; nucleotides not matched to a gene: 6. The V gene's germline CDR1 is GTSNPN and CDR2 SVGIG (reference sequence). This CDR3 comprises 14 residues.

This chain joins TRBV5-5 and TRBJ2-5; D is undetermined. The V gene lost 2 bases and the J gene lost 5 bases, with 4 bases spanning the gap. CDR1 and CDR2 (germline): SGHKS, YYEKEE (reference sequence). The CDR3 spans 11 residues. CDR3 loop: CASSLYETQYF. Written as DNA, the CDR3 is TGTGCCAGCAGCTTATACGAGACCCAGTACTTC. Complete variable domain (other parts from reference TRBV5-5 and TRBJ2-5): DAGVTQSPTHLIKTRGQQVTLRCSPISGHKSVSWYQQVLGQGPQFIFQYYEKEERGRGNFPDRFSARQFPNYSSELNVNALLLGDSALYLCASSLYETQYFGPGTRLLVL.

The chain has TRBV5-1 and TRBJ2-3, with D uncertain. Trimming cost V 4 bases and J 4 bases, with 10 bases left between them. This CDR3 has 13 residues. Looked up from germline, CDR1 is SGHRS and CDR2 is YFSETQ. CDR3 in amino acids: CASSADGPDTQYF. As DNA, the CDR3 is TGCGCCAGCAGCGCCGACGGCCCAGATACGCAGTATTTT.

The chain combines TRBV6-1 with TRBJ2-1; 7 bases are a match to TRBD1. V trimming: 5 bases; J trimming: 8 bases; junction bases outside the gene matches: 9. Per the germline V gene, CDR1 is MNHNS and CDR2 is SASEGT. The CDR3 extends over 14 amino acids. The CDR3 region is CASSSDRVLHEQFF. The CDR3 DNA reads as TGTGCCAGCAGTTCCGACAGGGTATTACATGAGCAGTTCTTC.

The V call is TRBV5-6, the J call TRBJ2-1; 12 bases map to TRBD2. Germline CDR1 SGHDT, CDR2 YYEEEE. The CDR3 has 15 residues. The V and J ends lost 5 bases and 8 bases, in that order; junction bases with no gene match: 8. The CDR3 region is CASRTPSGGAYEQFF. Here the CDR3 DNA reads TGTGCCAGCAGGACCCCTAGCGGGGGGGCGTATGAGCAGTTCTTC. The full variable domain, rest sourced from reference TRBV5-6 and TRBJ2-1, is DAGVTQSPTHLIKTRGQQVTLRCSPKSGHDTVSWYQQALGQGPQFIFQYYEEEERQRGNFPDRFSGHQFPNYSSELNVNALLLGDSALYLCASRTPSGGAYEQFFGPGTRLTVL.

In its sample, this clone was seen once. This chain connects TRBV19 to TRBJ2-7; D perhaps matches TRBD1 (6 bases). The CDR3 length is 11 residues. The V end was cut by 6 bases, the J end by 3 bases, with 6 bases between. Per the germline V gene, CDR1 is LNHDA and CDR2 is SQIVND (reference sequence). The CDR3 DNA reads as TGTGCCAGTAGAGGGGGCTACGAGCAGTACTTC. As protein: CASRGGYEQYF.

This clone was seen once. This chain connects TRBV29-1 to TRBJ2-1; D call uncertain. Germline V gene sequence: CDR1 SQVTM, CDR2 ANQGSEA. V was clipped by 0 bases and J by 6 bases, with 6 bases between them. The CDR3 consists of 12 residues. The CDR3 sequence is CSVEDQVNEQFF. CDR3 sequence (DNA): TGCAGCGTTGAAGATCAAGTCAATGAGCAGTTCTTC.

This clone has just one count. This chain connects TRBV7-7 to TRBJ2-1; TRBD2 is a possible D gene (5 bases). CDR3 size: 15 residues. In germline, CDR1 is SSHAT, CDR2 FNYEAQ (reference sequence). Trimming stripped 5 bases from V and 3 bases from J, with 14 bases between. The CDR3 protein is CASSPEVGIYNEQFF. In DNA, the CDR3 is TGTGCCAGCAGCCCGGAGGTAGGGATCTACAATGAGCAGTTCTTC.

The genes are TRBV2 and TRBJ1-2; D gene uncertain. V lost 3 bases to trimming and J lost 2 bases, with 13 bases between them. Germline V gives CDR1 SNHLY, CDR2 FYNNEI. The CDR3 is 15 amino acids. The chain's CDR3 is CASSESSGFNYGYTF. CDR3 nucleotides: TGTGCCAGCAGTGAGAGCTCAGGCTTCAACTATGGCTACACCTTC.

The genes are TRBV18 and TRBJ2-2, with D tentatively TRBD2 (6 bases). The CDR3 is made up of 13 amino acids. The V end was cut by 3 bases, the J end by 5 bases, with 7 bases between. The germline V gene encodes CDR1 KGHSH and CDR2 LQKENI. The CDR3 spells CASSPGGTGELFF. CDR3 DNA: TGTGCCAGCTCACCGGGGGGAACCGGGGAGCTGTTTTTT.

This clone was counted a single time. The V call is TRBV2, the J call TRBJ2-7, with D perhaps TRBD2 (5 bases). Germline CDR1 and CDR2: SNHLY and FYNNEI. CDR3 size: 14 residues. Deletions cut 5 bases from V and 1 base from J, with 12 bases between. CDR3 residues: CASSSLVTSYEQYF. The CDR3 nucleotides read TGTGCCAGCAGTTCACTAGTGACGTCCTACGAGCAGTACTTC.

This clone was counted a few times. The chain employs TRBV2 and TRBJ1-6, with D uncertain. Germline V gene lookup returns CDR1 SNHLY and CDR2 FYNNEI. The CDR3 has 15 residues. Deletions cut 5 bases from V and 0 bases from J, with 8 bases between. The CDR3 is CASSQSSSYNSPLHF. In nucleotides, the CDR3 is TGTGCCAGCAGTCAATCAAGCTCCTATAATTCACCCCTCCACTTT.

The genes are TRBV27 and TRBJ2-7; TRBD1 is a possible D gene (6 bases). This CDR3 is built from 13 residues. The germline gives CDR1 MNHEY, CDR2 SMNVEV (reference sequence). V lost 3 bases to trimming and J lost 4 bases, with 10 bases between them. This CDR3 is CASSFADRYEQYF. DNA for the CDR3: TGTGCCAGCAGTTTCGCCGACAGGTACGAGCAGTACTTC.

V usage is TRBV7-3 and J usage is TRBJ2-7; D assignment may be TRBD1 or TRBD2 (5 bases each). This CDR3 contains 13 residues. V was pared by 5 bases and J by 6 bases, with 14 bases between. CDR1 and CDR2 from the germline V gene are SGHTA and FQGTGA. CDR3 amino acids: CASSHGEGREQYF. DNA of the CDR3: TGTGCCAGCAGCCACGGCGAGGGACGCGAGCAGTACTTC.

The chain is built from TRBV7-3 and TRBJ2-7, with 10 bases identical to TRBD2. The V and J ends lost 2 bases and 7 bases, in that order; junction bases with no gene match: 5. Germline V gene lookup returns CDR1 SGHTA and CDR2 FQGTGA. The CDR3 is 14 amino acids. DNA of the CDR3: TGTGCCAGCAGCTTAGCTAGCGGGAGTTCGGAGCAGTACTTC. It specifies CASSLASGSSEQYF. Supplemented by reference TRBV7-3 and TRBJ2-7, the full variable domain reads GAGVSQTPSNKVTEKGKYVELRCDPISGHTALYWYRQSLGQGPEFLIYFQGTGAADDSGLPNDRFFAVRPEGSVSTLKIQRTERGDSAVYLCASSLASGSSEQYFGPGTRLTVT.

This clone was seen a single time. This chain joins TRBV6-1 and TRBJ1-5, with 7 bases identical to TRBD1. This CDR3 spans 15 amino acids. J was trimmed by 4 bases and V by 6 bases; bases with no gene match: 9. The germline V gene has CDR1 MNHNS and CDR2 SASEGT. CDR3 amino acids: CASSGPTGVNQPQHF. CDR3 DNA: TGTGCCAGCAGCGGACCTACAGGGGTAAATCAGCCCCAGCATTTT.

CDR3 sequence (DNA): TGTGCCAGTAACCCCAACAGGGGCCCCTTTATTGACGGGGAGCTGTTTTTT. This encodes CASNPNRGPFIDGELFF. V gene TRBV19 combines with J gene TRBJ2-2; 7 bases agree with TRBD1. The V segment lost 7 bases and the J segment 7 bases; nucleotides outside the gene matches: 18. The germline gives CDR1 LNHDA, CDR2 SQIVND (reference sequence). This CDR3 has 17 residues.

The rearrangement joins TRBV6-4 to TRBJ1-2, with 10 bases lining up with TRBD1. The CDR3 has 13 amino acids. The V gene's germline CDR1 is MRHNA and CDR2 SNTAGT. The J segment lost 6 bases and the V segment lost 5 bases, leaving 3 bases of the junction unmatched. The CDR3: CASSPGTGDGYTF. In DNA form, the CDR3 reads TGTGCCAGCAGTCCCGGGACAGGGGATGGCTACACCTTC.

The rearrangement joins TRBV14 to TRBJ2-1; 10 nucleotides match TRBD2. V gave up 1 base and J gave up 4 bases; unmatched junction bases: 10. The CDR3 loop spans 18 amino acids. CDR1 is SGHDN, CDR2 FVKESK, per germline. For the CDR3, the DNA is TGTGCCAGCAGCCAAGGTGCTAGCGGGAGTCCAAAGTACAATGAGCAGTTCTTC. Its protein product is CASSQGASGSPKYNEQFF.

The chain couples TRBV30 to TRBJ1-1; D is unclear. The CDR3 is 14 amino acids. Germline V gene data show CDR1 as GTSNPN and CDR2 as SVGIG (reference sequence). Trimming took off 0 bases at V and 11 bases at J, with 19 bases between the two ends. DNA of the CDR3: TGTGCCTGGAGTGTAGGTCGTGGAGGTCCACGTGCTTTCTTT. It is translated as CAWSVGRGGPRAFF.

The chain carries TRBV7-9 and TRBJ2-7; a possible D gene is TRBD2 (6 bases). The CDR3 consists of 12 residues. Germline assignment: CDR1 SEHNR and CDR2 FQNEAQ (reference sequence). V was clipped by 5 bases and J by 4 bases, with 9 bases between them. In DNA form, the CDR3 reads TGTGCCAGCAGCCGGGACTTTTACGAGCAGTACTTC. This codes for CASSRDFYEQYF.

CDR3 sequence (DNA): TGCGCCAGCAGCCAAGTCCTTCTGGGGGCTAGCGACTATGGCTACACCTTC. Its translation: CASSQVLLGASDYGYTF. The chain employs TRBV4-1 and TRBJ1-2, with D perhaps matching TRBD1 (6 bases). The CDR3 totals 17 residues. Trimming pared 1 base from V and 3 bases from J, leaving 18 bases between. Germline CDR1 reads MGHRA; CDR2 reads YSYEKL.